This T cell receptor (beta chain) was obtained from a study of CD8 T cells in ankylosing spondylitis (TCRdb year 2017). Study-wide context: T cell receptor beta repertoires were profiled in healthy donors and ankylosing spondylitis patients so that disease-linked TCR variants could be found. Samples of peripheral blood were taken, and for ankylosing spondylitis patients, synovial fluid was collected as well. The whole study cohort included 90 to 120 healthy donors and 20 to 25 ankylosing spondylitis patients. Study-wide conclusions, independent of this receptor: Some TCR beta motif variants had previously been reported in synovial fluid and blood of reactive arthritis patients, which suggested common disease-initiation mechanisms. According to the report, matched synovial fluid samples from ankylosing spondylitis patients were significantly enriched for the disease-linked clones. A CD8+ phenotype was shown by the disease-linked clones, which were found at relatively low frequencies in peripheral blood. Blood from ankylosing spondylitis patients appeared to be characterized by a TCR beta motif made up of fewer than ten highly homologous amino acid variants.

This clonotype was observed many times. What this receptor recognizes is not known. Base-call qualities are not available, and no considerably larger clone is one nucleotide away. The germline V gene encodes CDR1 SEHNR and CDR2 FQNEAQ (reference sequence). Trimming leaves V shorter by 5 bases and J shorter by 0 bases, with the junction holding 10 bases beyond the gene matches. The CDR3 measures 17 amino acids from cysteine to phenylalanine. Left in the record is the CDR3 DNA by itself, 51 bases read in frame from the first base. Sequenced on an Illumina HiSeq 2500. Quantitative 5'-RACE with molecular barcodes was the method used to prepare the TCR beta libraries. Processing in the source paper ran as follows. A new computational method, built on a probabilistic model of VDJ rearrangement, was used to identify disease-linked TCR variants. TCRdb reanalyzed the raw reads on its own, using fastp at Q25 for trimming and MiXCR for clone calling, and kept in-frame beta chains. Each CDR3 protein appears once, grouped with its most common genes and DNA. Here the V and J calls rest on TCRdb's processing, not on the authors' analysis. The sample table contains 150,000 to 200,000 distinct CDR3 sequences; only one count was recorded for around a sixth of them. 3.5% to 5% of the sample rests with the top ten.

The chain is assembled from TRBV7-9 and TRBJ2-1, and TRBD1 matches 7 of the central bases. The sequence was obtained from a male donor between 5 and 35 years old with ankylosing spondylitis or in good health (not recorded which). Donor details come from another sample of the same person, matched by shared clones. Sequencing was done on a sample of blood, either unsorted or a sorted T cell fraction (not recorded which). The DNA is as follows: TGTGCCAGCAGCCCGCGGACAGGATCTCACTCCTACAATGAGCAGTTCTTC. Translated, it gives CASSPRTGSHSYNEQFF.